Below are 5 T cell receptor beta chains sequenced from a single sample in a study of CD8 T cells in Susac syndrome. Random hexamers were used to reverse transcribe the RNA input (about 0.45 to 1 ug). In TCRdb, the immunoSEQ multiplex PCR reads were re-called with MiXCR into one record per CDR3 protein. Here the sample spans about 150,000 distinct CDR3 sequences, about 92% being singletons. The sequenced sample consisted of CD4+ T cells from PBMCs. All receptors come from a human donor in good health.

The chain has TRBV20-1 and TRBJ2-7; 10 bases line up with TRBD1. CDR1 and CDR2 from the germline V gene are DFQATT and SNEGSKA (reference sequence). The junction had 5 bases not matched to a gene; V was cut back by 6 bases and J by 3 bases. The CDR3 sequence is 13 residues long. The chain's CDR3 is CSATGQGVYEQYF. The CDR3, as DNA: TGCAGTGCCACCGGACAGGGGGTCTACGAGCAGTACTTC.

This chain joins TRBV2 and TRBJ2-7; D is uncertain. Looked up from germline, CDR1 is SNHLY and CDR2 is FYNNEI. The CDR3 consists of 14 residues. V was shortened by 10 bases and J by 6 bases, with 22 bases between the two germline ends. The CDR3 DNA follows: TGTGCCACCGTCATAGACCCCTCCTTCGCCGAGCAGTACTTC. Protein product: CATVIDPSFAEQYF.

The chain uses TRBV20-1 and TRBJ1-4; no clear D. Looked up from germline, CDR1 is DFQATT and CDR2 is SNEGSKA (reference sequence). This CDR3 spans 12 amino acids. Trimming removed 3 bases from V and 5 bases from J, with 7 bases in between. CDR3 sequence reads: CSASPPNEKLFF. The DNA of the CDR3 is TGCAGTGCTAGTCCCCCAAATGAAAAACTGTTTTTT.

The J gene is TRBJ2-2, the V gene TRBV9; 7 bases are a match to TRBD2. CDR3 size: 16 residues. CDR1 SGDLS and CDR2 YYNGEE come from the germline V gene. V dropped 0 bases and J dropped 1; count of bases not matched to a gene: 3. The CDR3 spells CASSVAGGVNTGELFF. In DNA, the CDR3 is TGTGCCAGCAGCGTAGCTGGGGGGGTGAACACCGGGGAGCTGTTTTTT.

This CDR3 is CASSPGEAGGRYEQYF. In DNA, the CDR3 is TGTGCCAGCAGCCCCGGTGAAGCGGGAGGCCGCTACGAGCAGTACTTC. V is TRBV7-9 and J is TRBJ2-7; TRBD2 matches 9 bases. The germline V gene encodes CDR1 SEHNR and CDR2 FQNEAQ (reference sequence). The CDR3 is 16 amino acids. The J segment lost 3 bases and the V segment lost 5 bases, leaving 11 bases of the junction unmatched. Drawing the rest from reference TRBV7-9 and TRBJ2-7, the complete variable domain is DTGVSQNPRHKITKRGQNVTFRCDPISEHNRLYWYRQTLGQGPEFLTYFQNEAQLEKSRLLSDRFSAERPKGSFSTLEIQRTEQGDSAMYLCASSPGEAGGRYEQYFGPGTRLTVT.